This note documents a single T cell receptor beta chain sequence. Germline CDR1 is SNHLY and CDR2 is FYNNEI. After removal of 6 bases from V and 10 bases from J, the junction contained 11 bases not matched to a gene. The CDR3 contains 14 residues. Sequencing was performed with immunoSEQ multiplex PCR; in TCRdb, only in-frame clones are kept and a portion is missing. The table has some 10,000 clones, just under 75% seen once; the top ten hold about a sixth. These data are taken from a study of sequential checkpoint blockade in melanoma. The wider study: Randomization was 1:1 between first-line nivolumab→ipilimumab and ipilimumab→nivolumab.

Treatment defined: randomized to nivolumab then ipilimumab (arm A) or the reverse (arm B). No patient had prior DNA-damaging chemotherapy. Live CD3+CD8+ CD19− CD56− cells were sorted from PBMCs. The receptor comes from a human donor with melanoma. Sequences were derived from CD8+ T cells sorted from blood (inferred from file names), sampled from a patient given nivolumab and ipilimumab in sequence. This chain connects TRBV2 to TRBJ2-1; 8 positions agree with TRBD1. The CDR3 reads CASRAPDRVGEQFF. CDR3 coding DNA: TGTGCCAGCAGAGCTCCGGACAGGGTGGGGGAGCAGTTCTTC.